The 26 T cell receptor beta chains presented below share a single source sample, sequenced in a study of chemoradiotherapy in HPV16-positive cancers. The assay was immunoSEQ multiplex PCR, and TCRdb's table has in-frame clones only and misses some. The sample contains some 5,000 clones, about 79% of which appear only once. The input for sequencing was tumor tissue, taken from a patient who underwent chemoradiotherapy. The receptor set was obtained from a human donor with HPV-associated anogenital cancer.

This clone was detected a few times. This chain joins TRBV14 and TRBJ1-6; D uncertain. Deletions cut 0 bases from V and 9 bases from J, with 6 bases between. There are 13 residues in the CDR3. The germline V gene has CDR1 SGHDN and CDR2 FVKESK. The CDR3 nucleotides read TGTGCCAGCAGCCAAGATCGAGTTTCACCCCTCCACTTT. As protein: CASSQDRVSPLHF.

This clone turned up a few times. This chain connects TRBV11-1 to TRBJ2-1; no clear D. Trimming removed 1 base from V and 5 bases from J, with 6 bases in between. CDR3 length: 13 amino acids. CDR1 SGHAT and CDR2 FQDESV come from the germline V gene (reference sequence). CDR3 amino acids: CASSLDYDNEQFF. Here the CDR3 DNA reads TGTGCCAGCAGCTTAGATTACGACAATGAGCAGTTCTTC.

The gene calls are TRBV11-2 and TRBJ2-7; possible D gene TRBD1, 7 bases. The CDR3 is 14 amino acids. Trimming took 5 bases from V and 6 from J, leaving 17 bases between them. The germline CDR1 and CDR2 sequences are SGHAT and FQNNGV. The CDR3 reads CASSTRDSLSEQYF. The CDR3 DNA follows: TGTGCCAGCAGCACGCGGGACAGTTTAAGCGAGCAGTACTTC.

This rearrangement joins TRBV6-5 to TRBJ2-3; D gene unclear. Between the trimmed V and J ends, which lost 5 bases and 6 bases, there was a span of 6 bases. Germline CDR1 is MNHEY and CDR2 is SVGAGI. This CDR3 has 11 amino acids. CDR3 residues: CASSAGDTQYF. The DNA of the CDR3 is TGTGCCAGCAGTGCCGGGGATACGCAGTATTTT.

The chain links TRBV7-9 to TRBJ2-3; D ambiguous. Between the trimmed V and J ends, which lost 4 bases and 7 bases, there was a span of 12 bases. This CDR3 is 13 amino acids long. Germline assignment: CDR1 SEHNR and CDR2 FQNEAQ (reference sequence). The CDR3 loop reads CASSWVGGYTQYF. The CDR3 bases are TGTGCCAGCAGCTGGGTTGGCGGATATACGCAGTATTTT. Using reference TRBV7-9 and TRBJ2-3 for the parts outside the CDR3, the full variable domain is DTGVSQNPRHKITKRGQNVTFRCDPISEHNRLYWYRQTLGQGPEFLTYFQNEAQLEKSRLLSDRFSAERPKGSFSTLEIQRTEQGDSAMYLCASSWVGGYTQYFGPGTRLTVL.

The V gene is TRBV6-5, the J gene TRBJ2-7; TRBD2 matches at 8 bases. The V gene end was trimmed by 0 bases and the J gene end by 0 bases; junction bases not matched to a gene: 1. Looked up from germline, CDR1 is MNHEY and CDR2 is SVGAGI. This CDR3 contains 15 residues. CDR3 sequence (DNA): TGTGCCAGCAGTTACTCTAGCGGGGCCTCCTACGAGCAGTACTTC. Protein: CASSYSSGASYEQYF.

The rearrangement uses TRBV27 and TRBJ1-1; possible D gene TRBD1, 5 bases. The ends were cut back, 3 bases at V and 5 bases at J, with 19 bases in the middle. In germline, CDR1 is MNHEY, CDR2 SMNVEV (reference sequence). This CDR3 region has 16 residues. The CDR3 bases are TGTGCCAGCAGTTTTTCTTCGGGGGGTGCGAGGACTGAAGCTTTCTTT. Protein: CASSFSSGGARTEAFF.

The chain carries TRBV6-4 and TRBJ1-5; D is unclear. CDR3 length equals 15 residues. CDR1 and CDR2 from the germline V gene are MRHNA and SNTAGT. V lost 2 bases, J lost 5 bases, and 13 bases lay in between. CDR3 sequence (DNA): TGTGCCAGCAGTGACCGGCTGGCAACTCATCAGCCCCAGCATTTT. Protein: CASSDRLATHQPQHF.

CDR3 sequence (DNA): TGTGCCAGCAGCCCAGGGAAAGAATATGGCTACACCTTC. Amino acids: CASSPGKEYGYTF. The V gene is TRBV7-2, the J gene TRBJ1-2; tentatively, D is TRBD1 (5 bases). V lost 5 bases and J lost 5, with 12 bases in between. The germline gives CDR1 SGHTA, CDR2 FQGNSA. The CDR3 loop spans 13 amino acids. The full variable domain, in which reference TRBV7-2 and TRBJ1-2 provide the parts outside the CDR3, is GAGVSQSPSNKVTEKGKDVELRCDPISGHTALYWYRQSLGQGLEFLIYFQGNSAPDKSGLPSDRFSAERTGGSVSTLTIQRTQQEDSAVYLCASSPGKEYGYTFGSGTRLTVV.

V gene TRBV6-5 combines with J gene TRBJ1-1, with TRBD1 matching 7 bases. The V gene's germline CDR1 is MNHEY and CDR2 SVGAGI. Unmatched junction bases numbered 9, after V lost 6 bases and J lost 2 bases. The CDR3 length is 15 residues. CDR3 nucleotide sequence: TGTGCCAGCAGACAAGTGGGACAGAGAAACACTGAAGCTTTCTTT. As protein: CASRQVGQRNTEAFF.

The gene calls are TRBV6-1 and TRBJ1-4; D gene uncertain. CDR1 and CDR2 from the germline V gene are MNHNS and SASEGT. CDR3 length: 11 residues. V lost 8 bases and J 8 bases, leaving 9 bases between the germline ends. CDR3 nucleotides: TGTGCCAGCGGACTGTTCGAAAAACTGTTTTTT. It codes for CASGLFEKLFF.

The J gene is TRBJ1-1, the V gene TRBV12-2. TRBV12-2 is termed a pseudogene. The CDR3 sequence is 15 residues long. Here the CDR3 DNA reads TGTGCAAGTCGCTTAAAGGGCAAAACGAACACTGAAGCTTTCTTT. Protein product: CASRLKGKTNTEAFF.

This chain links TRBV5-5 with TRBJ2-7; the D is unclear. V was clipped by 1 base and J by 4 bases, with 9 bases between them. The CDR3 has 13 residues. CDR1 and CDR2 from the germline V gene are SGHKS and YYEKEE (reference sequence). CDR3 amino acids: CASSLRTGYEQYF. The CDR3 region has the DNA TGTGCCAGCAGCTTGCGGACCGGATACGAGCAGTACTTC.

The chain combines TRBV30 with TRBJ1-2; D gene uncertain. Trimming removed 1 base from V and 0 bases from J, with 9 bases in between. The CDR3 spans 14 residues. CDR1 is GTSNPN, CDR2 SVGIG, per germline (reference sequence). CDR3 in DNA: TGTGCCTGGAGTGCAACAGCCGCTAACTATGGCTACACCTTC. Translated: CAWSATAANYGYTF.

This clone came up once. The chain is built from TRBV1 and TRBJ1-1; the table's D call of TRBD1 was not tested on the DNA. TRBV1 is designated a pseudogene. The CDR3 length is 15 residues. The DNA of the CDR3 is TGCACCAGCAGCCATCTTCTAGGGGTTGACACTGAAGCTTTCTTT. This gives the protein CTSSHLLGVDTEAFF.

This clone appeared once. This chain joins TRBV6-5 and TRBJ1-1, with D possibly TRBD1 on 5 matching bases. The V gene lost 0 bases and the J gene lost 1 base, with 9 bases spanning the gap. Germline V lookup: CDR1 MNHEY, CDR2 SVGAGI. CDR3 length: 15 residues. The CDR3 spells CASSYSWGRNTEAFF. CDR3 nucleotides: TGTGCCAGCAGTTACTCGTGGGGCCGGAACACTGAAGCTTTCTTT.

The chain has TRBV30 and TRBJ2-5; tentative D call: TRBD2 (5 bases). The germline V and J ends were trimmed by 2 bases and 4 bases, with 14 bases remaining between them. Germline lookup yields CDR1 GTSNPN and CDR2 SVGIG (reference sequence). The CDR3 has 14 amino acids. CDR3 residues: CAWSPRGTGETQYF. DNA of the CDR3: TGTGCCTGGAGTCCCCGGGGTACGGGAGAGACCCAGTACTTC.

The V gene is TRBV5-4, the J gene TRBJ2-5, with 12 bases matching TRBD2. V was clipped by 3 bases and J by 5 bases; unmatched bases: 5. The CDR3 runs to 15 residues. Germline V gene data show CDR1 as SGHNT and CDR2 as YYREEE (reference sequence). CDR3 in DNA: TGTGCCAGCAGCTCCGGACTAGCGGGGTTGGAGACCCAGTACTTC. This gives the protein CASSSGLAGLETQYF.

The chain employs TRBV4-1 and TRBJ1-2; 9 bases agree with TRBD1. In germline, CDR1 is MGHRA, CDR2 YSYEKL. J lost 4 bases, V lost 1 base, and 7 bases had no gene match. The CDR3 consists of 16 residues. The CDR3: CASSQAGTGKTYGYTF. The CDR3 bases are TGCGCCAGCAGCCAAGCGGGGACAGGGAAGACCTATGGCTACACCTTC.

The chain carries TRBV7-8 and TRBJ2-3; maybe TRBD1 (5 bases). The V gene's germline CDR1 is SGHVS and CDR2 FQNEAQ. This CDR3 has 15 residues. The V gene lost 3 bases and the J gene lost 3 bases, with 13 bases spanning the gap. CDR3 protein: CASSFRQMRTDTQYF. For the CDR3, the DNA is TGTGCCAGCAGCTTCAGACAGATGAGGACAGATACGCAGTATTTT.

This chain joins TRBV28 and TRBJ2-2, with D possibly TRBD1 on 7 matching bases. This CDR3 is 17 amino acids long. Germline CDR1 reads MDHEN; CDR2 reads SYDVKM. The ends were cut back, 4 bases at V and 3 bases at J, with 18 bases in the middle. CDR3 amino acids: CASSSPQTGTYTGELFF. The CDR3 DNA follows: TGTGCCAGCAGTTCCCCCCAGACAGGGACTTACACCGGGGAGCTGTTTTTT.

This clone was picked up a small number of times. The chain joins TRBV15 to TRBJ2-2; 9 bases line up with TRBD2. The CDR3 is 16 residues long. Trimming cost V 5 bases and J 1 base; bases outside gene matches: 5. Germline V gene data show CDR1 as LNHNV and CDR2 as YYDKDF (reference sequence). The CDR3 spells CATSGGTSKNTGELFF. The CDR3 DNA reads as TGTGCCACCAGCGGAGGGACTAGCAAGAACACCGGGGAGCTGTTTTTT. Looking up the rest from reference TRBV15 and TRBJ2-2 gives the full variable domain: DAMVIQNPRYQVTQFGKPVTLSCSQTLNHNVMYWYQQKSSQAPKLLFHYYDKDFNNEADTPDNFQSRRPNTSFCFLDIRSPGLGDTAMYLCATSGGTSKNTGELFFGEGSRLTVL.

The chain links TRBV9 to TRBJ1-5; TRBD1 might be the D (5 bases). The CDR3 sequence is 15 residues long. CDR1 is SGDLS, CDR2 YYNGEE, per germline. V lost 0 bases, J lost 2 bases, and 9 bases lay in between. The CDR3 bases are TGTGCCAGCAGCGTAGGAGGGGATGGCAATCAGCCCCAGCATTTT. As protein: CASSVGGDGNQPQHF.

The CDR3 bases are TGTGCCAGCAGCTTTAAGAGGTCGGGGACCACAGGAGACTACAATGAGCAGTTCTTC. Translation gives CASSFKRSGTTGDYNEQFF. This rearrangement joins TRBV5-6 to TRBJ2-1; either TRBD1 or TRBD2 may fit D (5 bases each). Germline assignment: CDR1 SGHDT and CDR2 YYEEEE. Between the trimmed V and J ends, which lost 2 bases and 3 bases, there was a span of 24 bases. This CDR3 comprises 19 residues.

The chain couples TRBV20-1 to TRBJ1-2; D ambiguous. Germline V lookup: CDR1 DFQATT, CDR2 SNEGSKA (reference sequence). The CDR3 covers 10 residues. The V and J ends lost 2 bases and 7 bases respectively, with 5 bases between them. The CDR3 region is CSARPGGYTF. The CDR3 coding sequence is TGCAGTGCTAGACCCGGTGGCTACACCTTC.

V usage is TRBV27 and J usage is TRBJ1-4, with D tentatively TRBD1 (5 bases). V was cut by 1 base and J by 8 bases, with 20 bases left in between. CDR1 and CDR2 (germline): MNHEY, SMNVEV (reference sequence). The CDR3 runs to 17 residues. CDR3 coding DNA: TGTGCCAGCAGTTTATTCGGACCCGGGACCATGGAAGAAAAACTGTTTTTT. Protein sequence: CASSLFGPGTMEEKLFF.